The 23 T cell receptor beta chains in this list originate from one sample, sequenced in a study of blood T cells in healthy people across ages. PCR was performed a second time for 7 to 11 cycles using a sample-barcoded 5' primer and a J-beta primer mix. Each CDR3 protein gets one entry after TCRdb re-called the 5' RACE reads with MiXCR. The top ten clones hold 10% to 15% of a sample with about 810,000 distinct CDR3 sequences, about 34% of them seen once. Material: blood. Receptor source: a man younger than 30 in good health.

This clonotype was observed many times. V gene TRBV7-2 combines with J gene TRBJ2-3, with D unresolved. The V gene's germline CDR1 is SGHTA and CDR2 FQGNSA. This CDR3 has 14 amino acids. V was pared by 2 bases and J by 0 bases, with 6 bases between. This chain's CDR3 is CASSLFGSTDTQYF. CDR3 in DNA: TGTGCCAGCAGCTTATTCGGGAGCACAGATACGCAGTATTTT. Complete variable domain (other parts from reference TRBV7-2 and TRBJ2-3): GAGVSQSPSNKVTEKGKDVELRCDPISGHTALYWYRQSLGQGLEFLIYFQGNSAPDKSGLPSDRFSAERTGGSVSTLTIQRTQQEDSAVYLCASSLFGSTDTQYFGPGTRLTVL.

A few counts support this clonotype. The chain employs TRBV7-2 and TRBJ1-2; 12 nucleotides agree with TRBD1. CDR1 SGHTA and CDR2 FQGNSA come from the germline V gene. Trimming removed 5 bases from V and 7 bases from J; junction bases left unmatched: 11. The CDR3 consists of 16 residues. CDR3: CASSPGDRGHLGGYTF. DNA of the CDR3: TGTGCCAGCAGCCCAGGGGACAGGGGGCATCTCGGTGGCTACACCTTC. Full variable domain (rest looked up from reference TRBV7-2 and TRBJ1-2): GAGVSQSPSNKVTEKGKDVELRCDPISGHTALYWYRQSLGQGLEFLIYFQGNSAPDKSGLPSDRFSAERTGGSVSTLTIQRTQQEDSAVYLCASSPGDRGHLGGYTFGSGTRLTVV.

This clonotype was observed many times. The chain couples TRBV20-1 to TRBJ2-1, with 11 nucleotides matching TRBD2. Looked up from germline, CDR1 is DFQATT and CDR2 is SNEGSKA (reference sequence). With 2 bases clipped from V and 4 bases from J, the junction kept 4 bases outside the gene matches. The CDR3 totals 15 residues. CDR3 in DNA: TGCAGTGCTAGAACCCCTAGCGGGGGGTACAATGAGCAGTTCTTC. It yields the protein CSARTPSGGYNEQFF.

The rearrangement uses TRBV7-2 and TRBJ1-2; no firm D call. Germline V lookup: CDR1 SGHTA, CDR2 FQGNSA. The CDR3 runs to 13 residues. V shed 5 bases and J shed 6 bases, with 13 bases lying between them. CDR3 residues: CASSPRSRDGYTF. CDR3 nucleotides: TGTGCCAGCAGCCCCCGGAGTCGGGATGGCTACACCTTC.

This clonotype was counted a few times. The chain employs TRBV10-3 and TRBJ2-1; 10 bases line up with TRBD1. The J segment lost 6 bases and the V segment lost 4 bases, leaving 6 bases of the junction unmatched. Germline assignment: CDR1 ENHRY and CDR2 SYGVKD. This CDR3 is 15 amino acids long. CDR3 sequence reads: CAISGTGGPPNEQFF. The CDR3 nucleotides read TGTGCCATCAGTGGGACAGGGGGTCCGCCCAATGAGCAGTTCTTC.

For this clonotype: The junction departs from the called germline gene at one end, perhaps through a read error. The J gene is TRBJ1-5, the V gene TRBV7-2, with D hard to call. There are 15 residues in the CDR3. Germline-derived CDR1 and CDR2 are SGHTA and FQGNSA. The CDR3 is CAGSFGFISNQPQHF. CDR3 DNA: TGTGCCGGCAGCTTCGGCTTTATCAGCAATCAACCCCAGCATTTT.

The chain uses TRBV12-3 or TRBV12-4 and TRBJ2-1, with TRBD2 matching 10 bases. J lost 7 bases, V lost 6 bases, and 12 bases had no gene match. The CDR3 contains 16 residues. CDR3 region: CASSQTSGARENEQFF. The CDR3 nucleotides are TGTGCCAGCAGCCAAACTAGCGGGGCCCGAGAGAATGAGCAGTTCTTC.

The gene calls are TRBV30 and TRBJ1-2; weak D call: TRBD1 (5 bases). Trimming pared 2 bases from V and 8 bases from J, leaving 24 bases between. Germline lookup yields CDR1 GTSNPN and CDR2 SVGIG (reference sequence). This CDR3 spans 16 amino acids. CDR3 amino acids: CAWSTRDGGAVGGYTF. The CDR3 nucleotides are TGTGCCTGGAGTACTAGGGATGGAGGGGCAGTTGGCGGCTACACCTTC.

This clonotype was counted many times. The rearrangement links TRBV7-2 to TRBJ2-1; D unclear. Germline CDR1 SGHTA, CDR2 FQGNSA. This CDR3 has 15 residues. The V end lost 0 bases, the J end lost 5 bases, and 11 bases lay between the germline ends. CDR3 bases: TGTGCCAGCAGCTTAGCGCTCTCCGTTAACAATGAGCAGTTCTTC. Amino acid sequence: CASSLALSVNNEQFF.

The chain links TRBV4-2 to TRBJ2-5; 7 nucleotides line up with TRBD1. Germline CDR1 reads LGHNA; CDR2 reads YNFKEQ. The CDR3 contains 14 residues. V shed 3 bases and J 11 bases; nucleotides not matched to a gene: 12. CDR3 amino acids: CASSHRQGGNEQYF. CDR3 DNA: TGTGCCAGCAGCCACAGACAGGGTGGCAATGAGCAGTACTTC.

This sequence joins TRBV29-1 and TRBJ2-7, with a weak D call TRBD2 (5 bases). V shed 3 bases and J shed 3 bases, with 9 bases lying between them. Germline assignment: CDR1 SQVTM and CDR2 ANQGSEA. There are 12 residues in the CDR3. CDR3 loop: CSVERADYEQYF. For the CDR3, the DNA is TGCAGCGTTGAGAGGGCCGACTACGAGCAGTACTTC.

This clonotype showed up just a few times. The chain recombines TRBV7-2 with TRBJ2-5, with 15 positions matching TRBD2. The germline CDR1 and CDR2 sequences are SGHTA and FQGNSA. The CDR3 is 15 amino acids. The V gene end was trimmed by 5 bases and the J gene end by 5 bases; junction bases not matched to a gene: 3. The CDR3 reads CASSRTSGGAETQYF. CDR3 sequence (DNA): TGTGCCAGCAGCCGGACTAGCGGGGGGGCGGAGACCCAGTACTTC.

This clonotype was counted a few times. CDR3 loop: CSASNKFRAPRAEAFF. CDR3 sequence (DNA): TGCAGTGCTAGCAATAAATTTCGGGCCCCGCGGGCTGAAGCTTTCTTT. This chain joins TRBV20-1 and TRBJ1-1, with D hard to call. The V and J ends lost 3 bases and 6 bases respectively, with 23 bases between them. This CDR3 is built from 16 residues. The germline V gene has CDR1 DFQATT and CDR2 SNEGSKA (reference sequence).

This clonotype has ten or more counts. This chain links TRBV20-1 with TRBJ2-7; D assignment may be TRBD1 or TRBD2 (5 bases each). The CDR3 is made up of 12 amino acids. V was clipped by 3 bases and J by 4 bases, with 10 bases between them. Germline CDR1 DFQATT, CDR2 SNEGSKA (reference sequence). Here the CDR3 DNA reads TGCAGTGCTAGTTACGAGGGGTACGAGCAGTACTTC. Protein sequence: CSASYEGYEQYF.

This clonotype was seen more than once but under ten times. This sequence joins TRBV9 and TRBJ2-5; tentatively, D is TRBD1 (5 bases). Trimming took off 3 bases at V and 11 bases at J, with 20 bases between the two ends. This CDR3 is built from 14 residues. Germline loops: CDR1 SGDLS, CDR2 YYNGEE. As DNA, the CDR3 is TGTGCCAGCAGCGCTCCGCCGTTGGACAATGAGCAGTACTTC. This gives the protein CASSAPPLDNEQYF.

A single count supports this clonotype. The rearrangement joins TRBV7-9 to TRBJ1-1; D may be TRBD1 (5 bases). The length of the CDR3 is 15 residues. Germline V gene sequence: CDR1 SEHNR, CDR2 FQNEAQ (reference sequence). V was clipped by 2 bases and J by 4 bases, with 14 bases between them. The CDR3 nucleotides are TGTGCCAGCAGCTTACGATCAGGGTTGGGCACTGAAGCTTTCTTT. This encodes CASSLRSGLGTEAFF.

The gene calls are TRBV12-3 or TRBV12-4 and TRBJ2-7; 9 bases align to TRBD2. The CDR3 runs to 14 residues. Losses at the gene ends were 4 bases for V and 7 bases for J; bases not matched to a gene: 8. The CDR3 sequence is CASSSGTSRSEQYF. In nucleotides, the CDR3 is TGTGCCAGCAGTTCCGGGACTAGCCGGAGTGAGCAGTACTTC.

The chain carries TRBV20-1 and TRBJ2-7, with unresolved D. The CDR3 runs 13 residues. Germline CDR1 reads DFQATT; CDR2 reads SNEGSKA (reference sequence). V shed 6 bases and J shed 5 bases, with 17 bases lying between them. The DNA of the CDR3 is TGCAGTGCCCGCTCTCCCACAGAAGACGAGCAGTACTTC. Encoded protein: CSARSPTEDEQYF.

J is TRBJ1-2 and V is TRBV28; 9 bases fit TRBD1. CDR3 size: 17 residues. V shed 6 bases and J 3 bases; nucleotides not matched to a gene: 14. The germline V gene encodes CDR1 MDHEN and CDR2 SYDVKM. The CDR3, as DNA: TGTGCCAGCAGGATGGACAGGGGTGGGGCCAGGGACTATGGCTACACCTTC. This translates into CASRMDRGGARDYGYTF.

The rearrangement uses TRBV20-1 and TRBJ1-4, with D unclear. Germline lookup yields CDR1 DFQATT and CDR2 SNEGSKA (reference sequence). This CDR3 has 12 amino acids. V dropped 0 bases and J dropped 7 bases, with 6 bases sitting between them. The CDR3 DNA follows: TGCAGTGCTAGAGATCTAGCTGAAAAACTGTTTTTT. As protein: CSARDLAEKLFF.

This clonotype came up a few times. The chain recombines TRBV2 with TRBJ2-7, with D uncertain. The CDR3 runs 13 residues. CDR1 and CDR2 (germline): SNHLY, FYNNEI. Between the trimmed V and J ends, which lost 4 bases and 5 bases, there was a span of 12 bases. CDR3 region: CASSVRQGNEQYF. CDR3 coding DNA: TGTGCCAGCAGTGTCCGCCAAGGGAACGAGCAGTACTTC.

V gene TRBV29-1 combines with J gene TRBJ2-7, with D unclear. The CDR3 length is 12 residues. Trimming took 5 bases from V and 5 from J, leaving 13 bases between them. From germline, CDR1 is SQVTM and CDR2 ANQGSEA. CDR3 coding DNA: TGCAGCGTTAGAGGCCTCCCCGACGAGCAGTACTTC. Translation gives CSVRGLPDEQYF.

Many counts were recorded for this clonotype. This rearrangement joins TRBV5-1 to TRBJ1-2; D is perhaps TRBD1 (5 bases). Germline-derived CDR1 and CDR2 are SGHRS and YFSETQ. The V end was cut by 0 bases, the J end by 3 bases, with 9 bases between. The CDR3 is 14 residues long. The CDR3 region has the DNA TGCGCCAGCAGCTTGGGCCCACAGGACTATGGCTACACCTTC. Translation: CASSLGPQDYGYTF.